Many counts were recorded for the clone carrying this T cell receptor beta chain. MiXCR, run by TCRdb on the 5' RACE reads, gives a single entry per CDR3 protein. The profile shows 80,000 to 100,000 distinct CDR3 sequences, roughly 12% of them singletons. The sample is drawn from a study of early T cells in non-severe SARS-CoV-2 infection. Study-wide background: Unsorted whole blood bulk RNA was sequenced, with unpaired chains.

Sequenced material: whole blood. This sequence originates from an adult who was a healthcare worker with PCR-confirmed SARS-CoV-2 infection or an uninfected control (not recorded which).

CDR3 loop: CASSLAPTQLYGYTF. DNA for the CDR3: TGTGCCAGCAGCTTAGCCCCGACACAGCTCTATGGCTACACCTTC. This chain uses TRBV7-9 with TRBJ1-2; the D is unclear. Trimming shortened V by 0 bases and J by 4 bases, and 12 bases separated the two germline ends. Germline V gives CDR1 SEHNR, CDR2 FQNEAQ (reference sequence). The CDR3 is 15 residues long.